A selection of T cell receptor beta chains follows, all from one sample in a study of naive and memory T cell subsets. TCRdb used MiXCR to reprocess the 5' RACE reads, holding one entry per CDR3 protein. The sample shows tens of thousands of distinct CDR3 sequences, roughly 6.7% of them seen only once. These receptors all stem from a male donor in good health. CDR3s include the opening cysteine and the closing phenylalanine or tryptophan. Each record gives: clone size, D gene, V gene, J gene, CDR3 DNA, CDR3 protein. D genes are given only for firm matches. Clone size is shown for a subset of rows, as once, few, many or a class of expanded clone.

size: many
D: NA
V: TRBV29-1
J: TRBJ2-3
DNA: TGCAGCGCCGCTGACGGCCGGAGTGAGCAGTATTTT
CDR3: CSAADGRSEQYF

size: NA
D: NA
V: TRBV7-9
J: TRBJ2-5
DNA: TGTGCCAGCAGCTCGAGTTGGGACCAAGAGACCCAGTACTTC
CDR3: CASSSSWDQETQYF

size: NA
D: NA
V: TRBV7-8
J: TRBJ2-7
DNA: TGTGCCAGCAGCTTATATCGGGCCTACGAGCAGTACTTC
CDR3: CASSLYRAYEQYF

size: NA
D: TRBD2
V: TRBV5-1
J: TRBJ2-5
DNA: TGCGCCAGCAGCCTACGTGCTAGCGGTTCCAAAGAGACCCAGTACTTC
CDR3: CASSLRASGSKETQYF

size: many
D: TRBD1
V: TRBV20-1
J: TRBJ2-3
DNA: TGCAGTGCTAGGACAGGGTCTAACACAGATACGCAGTATTTT
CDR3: CSARTGSNTDTQYF

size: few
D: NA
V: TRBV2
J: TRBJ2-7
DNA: TGTGCCAGCAGTGAAGAGGGGGGACTGTACGAGCAGTACTTC
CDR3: CASSEEGGLYEQYF

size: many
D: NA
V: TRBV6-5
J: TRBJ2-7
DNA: TGTGCCAGCAGTCCCCCTTCTTACGAGCAGTACTTC
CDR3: CASSPPSYEQYF

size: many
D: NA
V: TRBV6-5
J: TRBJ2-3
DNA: TGTGCCAGCAGTTTCGGACTGGGCGTGTGGCATTTT
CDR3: CASSFGLGVWHF

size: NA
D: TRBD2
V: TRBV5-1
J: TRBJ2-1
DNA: TGCGCCAGCAGCACCTACTCTCTAGCGGGAGGGAACGGTGAGCAGTTCTTC
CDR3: CASSTYSLAGGNGEQFF

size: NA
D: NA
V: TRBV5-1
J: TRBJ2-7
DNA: TGCGCCAGCAGCTTGGGGTCAGGGAGCTACGAGCAGTACTTC
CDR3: CASSLGSGSYEQYF